These 6 T cell receptor beta chains were all obtained from the same sample, sequenced in a study of spatial heterogeneity in lung cancer. As to time point: blood at routine non-recurrence follow-up after resection. MiXCR, applied by TCRdb to the 5' RACE reads, yields one record per CDR3 protein. The sample includes 35,000 to 55,000 distinct CDR3 sequences, 12% of them seen just once. Material: PBMCs, obtained at follow-up. These TCRs come from a male donor with early-stage non-small cell lung cancer.

This clonotype turned up a few times. A read error may produce the germline difference seen at one junction end. The chain is built from TRBV4-2 and TRBJ2-2; 13 bases map to TRBD2. This CDR3 spans 20 amino acids. Germline V gene data show CDR1 as LGHNA and CDR2 as YNFKEQ. The CDR3 region is CVSSPRGTSGGAGNTGELFF. CDR3 sequence (DNA): TGTGTCAGCAGCCCCAGAGGAACTAGCGGGGGGGCCGGGAACACCGGGGAGCTGTTTTTT.

Ten or more counts support this clonotype. The genes are TRBV29-1 and TRBJ2-5; tentative D call: TRBD2 (5 bases). Germline-derived CDR1 and CDR2 are SQVTM and ANQGSEA. The CDR3 is made up of 15 amino acids. The V end lost 2 bases, the J end lost 4 bases, and 17 bases lay between the germline ends. Here the CDR3 reads CSVEPPPGYGETQYF. In nucleotides, the CDR3 is TGCAGCGTTGAACCTCCCCCGGGGTACGGAGAGACCCAGTACTTC.

This clonotype has ten or more counts. J is TRBJ2-1 and V is TRBV4-3; D possibly corresponds to TRBD2 (6 bases). This CDR3 is 15 amino acids long. The germline V gene has CDR1 LGHNA and CDR2 YSLEER. V gave up 4 bases and J gave up 4 bases, with 14 bases separating them. CDR3 coding DNA: TGCGCCAGCAGCCCGCAGAGCGGGTGGTACAATGAGCAGTTCTTC. Amino acids: CASSPQSGWYNEQFF.

This clonotype was picked up a small number of times. The chain has TRBV20-1 and TRBJ2-1; perhaps D is TRBD1 or TRBD2 (6 bases each). V lost 0 bases and J 7 bases, leaving 16 bases between the germline ends. The germline CDR1 and CDR2 sequences are DFQATT and SNEGSKA (reference sequence). The CDR3 is 15 amino acids. DNA for the CDR3: TGCAGTGCTAGAGATAATGTAGGGGGGCGGAATGAGCAGTTCTTC. Residues: CSARDNVGGRNEQFF.

This clonotype was detected a few times. This chain uses TRBV7-9 with TRBJ1-1; D unresolved. The CDR3 spans 12 residues. CDR1 and CDR2 from the germline V gene are SEHNR and FQNEAQ (reference sequence). The V and J ends lost 5 bases and 8 bases respectively, with 12 bases between them. This CDR3 is CASSPLGSEAFF. The CDR3 DNA reads as TGTGCCAGCAGCCCACTGGGTTCCGAAGCTTTCTTT.

This clonotype occurred a few times. CDR3 in amino acids: CASSLVRDRAYEQYF. The CDR3 DNA is TGTGCCAGCAGCTTAGTCCGGGACAGGGCCTACGAGCAGTACTTC. The chain combines TRBV7-6 with TRBJ2-7; 9 nucleotides match TRBD1. The CDR3 runs to 15 residues. V was pared by 1 base and J by 2 bases, with 3 bases of the junction left unmatched. Germline CDR1 is SGHVS and CDR2 is FNYEAQ.